Following are 11 T cell receptor beta chains from one sample sequenced in a study of T cell responses to AZD1222 COVID-19 vaccine. Measured with immunoSEQ multiplex PCR; TCRdb has only the in-frame clones, and not every one. There are over 100,000 clones in the sample; 65% to 90% occur only once, and 6.5% to 8.5% lies in the top ten. Sequences were derived from peripheral blood, sampled 28 days after the second dose of the MenACWY control vaccine. The receptors shown here come from an adult who received the MenACWY meningococcal vaccine as a control.

The chain carries TRBV6-1 and TRBJ1-1, with D perhaps TRBD1 (6 bases). Germline V gives CDR1 MNHNS, CDR2 SASEGT. The CDR3 loop spans 16 amino acids. Trimming stripped 4 bases from V and 0 bases from J, with 15 bases between. This chain's CDR3 is CASSAGVGDLNTEAFF. The CDR3 DNA is TGTGCCAGCAGTGCAGGGGTAGGGGATTTGAACACTGAAGCTTTCTTT.

J is TRBJ1-2 and V is TRBV19; D is perhaps TRBD1 (6 bases). Germline lookup yields CDR1 LNHDA and CDR2 SQIVND (reference sequence). V gave up 7 bases and J gave up 2 bases, with 14 bases separating them. The CDR3 is 14 amino acids. The CDR3 DNA reads TGTGCCAGTATGCAGGACAGACCCAACTATGGCTACACCTTC. It encodes CASMQDRPNYGYTF.

This clone has a single count. The chain recombines TRBV24-1 with TRBJ2-5; possibly TRBD1 for D (5 bases). This CDR3 is built from 14 residues. Per germline, CDR1 KGHDR and CDR2 SFDVKD. Trimming shortened V by 4 bases and J by 4 bases, and 12 bases separated the two germline ends. This CDR3 reads CATSDKGVGETQYF. The CDR3 region has the DNA TGTGCCACCAGTGACAAAGGGGTGGGAGAGACCCAGTACTTC.

The V and J genes are TRBV6-1 and TRBJ1-6; 7 nucleotides align to TRBD1. The CDR3 has 17 amino acids. Germline CDR1 and CDR2: MNHNS and SASEGT. V was pared by 4 bases and J by 0 bases, with 6 bases of the junction left unmatched. The CDR3 loop reads CASSGRQGGSYNSPLHF. The CDR3, as DNA: TGTGCCAGCAGTGGCCGACAGGGAGGCTCCTATAATTCACCCCTCCACTTT.

This clone was seen a few times. V is TRBV6-5 and J is TRBJ2-2; 9 bases line up with TRBD2. Trimming at V came to 7 bases and at J to 5 bases, leaving 8 bases not matched to a gene. This CDR3 is 15 amino acids long. CDR1 and CDR2 from the germline V gene are MNHEY and SVGAGI. CDR3 DNA sequence: TGTGCCAGCACCAAAGGTCTAGCGGGGACCGGGGAGCTGTTTTTT. This encodes CASTKGLAGTGELFF.

This chain connects TRBV4-2 to TRBJ2-1, with unresolved D. Germline lookup yields CDR1 LGHNA and CDR2 YNFKEQ. V lost 4 bases, J lost 6 bases, and 10 bases lay in between. This CDR3 is 13 amino acids long. CDR3 region: CASSPASRNEQFF. CDR3 nucleotides: TGTGCCAGCAGCCCGGCATCCCGCAATGAGCAGTTCTTC.

This rearrangement joins TRBV18 to TRBJ1-2; TRBD1 is a possible D gene (6 bases). The CDR3 is made up of 17 amino acids. Germline assignment: CDR1 KGHSH and CDR2 LQKENI. Trimming shortened V by 1 base and J by 0 bases, and 15 bases separated the two germline ends. The CDR3 region is CASSPLDRPGANYGYTF. The CDR3 bases are TGTGCCAGCTCACCACTAGACCGGCCAGGGGCTAACTATGGCTACACCTTC.

The chain couples TRBV18 to TRBJ2-3, with 7 bases identical to TRBD2. CDR1 and CDR2 from the germline V gene are KGHSH and LQKENI. The V gene end was trimmed by 0 bases and the J gene end by 2 bases; junction bases not matched to a gene: 5. The CDR3 runs to 16 residues. The CDR3 sequence is CASSPPWQRDTDTQYF. As DNA, the CDR3 is TGTGCCAGCTCACCACCGTGGCAGCGGGACACAGATACGCAGTATTTT.

This sequence joins TRBV7-2 and TRBJ2-1; the match to TRBD2 covers 8 bases. The ends lost 3 bases at V and 2 bases at J; junction bases unmatched: 9. From germline, CDR1 is SGHTA and CDR2 FQGNSA. The CDR3 covers 17 residues. The CDR3 loop is CASSFMSGGPPYNEQFF. In DNA, the CDR3 is TGTGCCAGCAGCTTCATGAGCGGGGGACCTCCCTACAATGAGCAGTTCTTC.

The J gene is TRBJ2-1, the V gene TRBV4-3; 7 positions match TRBD2. The germline gives CDR1 LGHNA, CDR2 YSLEER. The CDR3 contains 17 residues. With V trimmed by 2 bases and J by 8 bases, 15 bases remained unmatched. CDR3 sequence reads: CASSQYRASGRKDEQFF. The CDR3 region has the DNA TGCGCCAGCAGCCAATACCGCGCGTCCGGGAGGAAGGATGAGCAGTTCTTC.

V gene TRBV20-1 combines with J gene TRBJ1-2; no clear D gene. Trimming took 5 bases from V and 8 from J, leaving 12 bases between them. The V gene's germline CDR1 is DFQATT and CDR2 SNEGSKA (reference sequence). The CDR3 runs to 11 residues. The CDR3 nucleotides are TGCAGTGCTCCCGGGGTCGGGGGCTACACCTTC. As protein: CSAPGVGGYTF.